This TCR beta chain emerged from a study of shared clonotypes between healthy human individuals. Germline assignment: CDR1 SGDLS and CDR2 YYNGEE. The CDR3 runs to 16 residues. V was pared by 0 bases and J by 0 bases, with 10 bases between. Study results and caveats: Naive CD4 clonotypes were shared across a few donors at 4% to 5%.

On this clone itself: Its antigen is not identified.

Naive CD8 isolation took CD45RO-negative cells positively selected for CCR7 and excluded terminally differentiated effector memory CD45RA+ cells. All donors were Caucasian adults living in Nashville, Tennessee. Clones were read by immunoSEQ multiplex PCR, and TCRdb kept only the in-frame ones, dropping some. This table has about 2.1 million clones, more than 85% appearing once. The clonotype originates from a man between 18 and 29 years old in good health. Some clones in this sample may be carry-over from other donors' samples. Sequencing was performed on naive CD8+ T cells from PBMCs. This rearrangement joins TRBV9 to TRBJ2-1, with D unresolved. The CDR3 nucleotides are TGTGCCAGCAGCGTAGCTGGTCCGAGCTCCTACAATGAGCAGTTCTTC. Protein sequence: CASSVAGPSSYNEQFF.